This TCR beta chain was found in a study of PD-L1 blockade in urothelial cancer. Study in general: About 90% of the roughly 29 patients were men who had bladder-origin urothelial cancer. Patients' prior chemotherapy regimens numbered 0 to 3. Investigators checked blood 3 weeks (second dose) and 6 weeks after treatment start.

V was trimmed by 5 bases and J by 4 bases, leaving 11 bases between them. The CDR3 extends over 13 amino acids. Germline CDR1 reads MGHRA; CDR2 reads YSYEKL. Into every PCR, synthetic TCR analog templates were spiked. Libraries were prepared by immunoSEQ multiplex PCR; TCRdb keeps only in-frame clonotypes and omits some of them. Here the sample spans 100,000 or so clones, roughly 84% being singletons. Material: PBMCs, obtained around atezolizumab (anti-PD-L1) treatment. This receptor was identified in a man aged 45 to 65 with urothelial cancer. This chain links TRBV4-1 with TRBJ2-5; D is unclear. The CDR3 DNA reads as TGCGCCAGCAGCAGCCACTCAACAGAGACCCAGTACTTC. The encoded protein is CASSSHSTETQYF.